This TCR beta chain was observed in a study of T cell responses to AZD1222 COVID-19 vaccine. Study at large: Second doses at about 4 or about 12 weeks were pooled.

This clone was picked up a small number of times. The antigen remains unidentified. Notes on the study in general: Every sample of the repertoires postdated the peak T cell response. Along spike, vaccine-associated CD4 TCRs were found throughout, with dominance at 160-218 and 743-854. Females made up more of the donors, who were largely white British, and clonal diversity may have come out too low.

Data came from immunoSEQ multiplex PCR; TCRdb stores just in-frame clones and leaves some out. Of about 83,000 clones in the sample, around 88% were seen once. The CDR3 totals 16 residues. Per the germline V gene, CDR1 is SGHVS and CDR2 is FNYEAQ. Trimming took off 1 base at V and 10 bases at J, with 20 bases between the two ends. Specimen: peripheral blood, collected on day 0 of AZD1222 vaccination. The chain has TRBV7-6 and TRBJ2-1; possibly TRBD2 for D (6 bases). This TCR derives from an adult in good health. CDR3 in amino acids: CASSLDPASGGGEQFF. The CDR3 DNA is TGTGCCAGCAGCTTAGACCCCGCCAGTGGAGGAGGGGAGCAGTTCTTC.